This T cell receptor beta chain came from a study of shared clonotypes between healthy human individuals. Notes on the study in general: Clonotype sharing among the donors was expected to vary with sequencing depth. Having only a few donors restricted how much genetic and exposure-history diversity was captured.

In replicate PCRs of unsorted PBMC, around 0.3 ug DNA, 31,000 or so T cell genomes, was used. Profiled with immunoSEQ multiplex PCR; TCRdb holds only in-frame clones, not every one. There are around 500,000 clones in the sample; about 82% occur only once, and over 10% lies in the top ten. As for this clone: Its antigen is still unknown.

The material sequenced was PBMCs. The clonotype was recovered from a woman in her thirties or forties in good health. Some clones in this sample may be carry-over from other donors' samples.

CDR3 bases: TGCAGCGTAGCCGGCGGTATGAGGGCAGGGTTTAATGAGCAGTTCTTC. It yields the protein CSVAGGMRAGFNEQFF. This rearrangement joins TRBV29-1 to TRBJ2-1; possibly TRBD1 or TRBD2 for D (5 bases each). This CDR3 region has 16 residues. Germline V gene sequence: CDR1 SQVTM, CDR2 ANQGSEA. The germline V and J ends were trimmed by 6 bases and 7 bases, with 25 bases remaining between them.